This T cell receptor beta chain is from a study of shared clonotypes between healthy human individuals. Clones were read by immunoSEQ multiplex PCR, and TCRdb kept only the in-frame ones, dropping some. The sample has about 1.1 million clones; about 80% are singletons. In the case of this clone: Its target is unknown. This may be a read error, as it is one base from a much larger clone.

Study-level findings and limits: Larger estimated richness was generally recorded for naive subsets relative to memory subsets.

Germline-derived CDR1 and CDR2 are GTSNPN and SVGIG (reference sequence). The CDR3 runs to 14 residues. Donors included only healthy HIV-negative adults lacking recent acute infections or vaccinations. The J gene is TRBJ2-2, the V gene TRBV30; D may be TRBD2 (5 bases). This TCR derives from a man younger than 35 in good health. Some clones in this sample may be carry-over from other donors' samples. Sequencing was performed on memory CD4+ T cells from PBMCs. Subset in this sample: CD45RA-negative fraction. This CDR3 reads CARSSGLEAGELFF. CDR3 coding DNA: TGTGCCCGGAGTTCAGGACTGGAGGCCGGGGAGCTGTTTTTT.